The entry below gives a single T cell receptor (beta chain) sequence along with its context. Its antigen is still unknown. There are no base qualities to consult, and no much larger clone falls within one base. This entry belongs to a study of CD4+ T cells in melanoma (dated by TCRdb to between 2021 and 2022). As for the study more broadly: The study examined neoantigen-specific CD4+ T cells in human melanoma.

Donors were patients with melanoma. The library was generated by the immunoSEQ multiplex PCR assay. TCRdb's version of the immuneACCESS table is confined to in-frame rearrangements and falls short of the full clone set. An unresolved V gene accounts for under half of the shortfall where checked; the remainder is of unknown origin. This sample comprises around 9,500 clones, around 73% of them detected only once. The biggest ten clones account for roughly 24% of the sample. The investigation overall reported the following: Neoantigen-specific CD4+ T cells in melanoma were reported to have a range of differentiation states. Neoantigen-specific CD4+ T cells were reported to be correlated with the function of CD8+ T cells, macrophages and B cells.

The clonotype originates from a human donor with melanoma. The material sequenced was tumor tissue.

The CDR3 amino acid sequence is: CASSAGFEQYF. Here is the DNA: TGTGCCAGCAGCGCAGGGTTCGAGCAGTACTTC. The V gene is TRBV7-9 and the J gene is TRBJ2-7; TRBD1 might be the D gene, on 5 matching bases. The germline ends are 8 bases apart after V is trimmed by 5 bases and J by 6 bases. From the cysteine up to the phenylalanine, the CDR3 has a length of 11 residues. Only CDR3 DNA is held: 33 bases, read in frame from base 1. The germline V gene (reference sequence) gives CDR1 as SEHNR and CDR2 as FQNEAQ.